Listed here are 21 T cell receptor beta chains from one sample, sequenced in a study of regulatory T cells in long-lasting Graves disease. The time point here: newly diagnosed GD, antithyroid drugs for less than 3 months. TCR sequences were obtained from RNA taken from PBMCs. Building the TCR beta libraries relied on iRepertoire HTBI primers, and CDR3 regions underwent Arm-PCR. TCRdb re-analysed the multiplex PCR reads in MiXCR, keeping a single row per CDR3 protein. Here the sample spans about 400,000 distinct CDR3 sequences, around 16% being singletons. The same sample was also studied in work on T cells in Graves' hyperthyroidism and ophthalmopathy.

This material consisted of peripheral blood mononuclear cells (PBMCs), taken at new diagnosis, from a patient treated with antithyroid drugs. All receptors derive from a woman aged 40 to 50 with Graves disease.

The chain has TRBV29-1 and TRBJ1-2, with 7 bases lining up with TRBD1. Germline-derived CDR1 and CDR2 are SQVTM and ANQGSEA. The CDR3 is 13 amino acids. Unmatched junction bases numbered 10, after V lost 8 bases and J lost 4 bases. The CDR3 sequence: CSRPQGGSYGYTF. DNA of the CDR3: TGCAGCCGCCCCCAGGGGGGGAGCTATGGCTACACCTTC.

The CDR3 here is CASSTSQGAFF. CDR3 DNA sequence: TGTGCCAGCAGTACCAGCCAGGGGGCTTTCTTT. The V call is TRBV28, the J call TRBJ1-1; the D gene is possibly TRBD1 (6 bases). CDR1 and CDR2 (germline): MDHEN, SYDVKM. The CDR3 covers 11 residues. Trimming stripped 5 bases from V and 11 bases from J, with 12 bases between.

V and J are TRBV28 and TRBJ2-3, with D unclear. The length of the CDR3 is 12 residues. Germline-derived CDR1 and CDR2 are MDHEN and SYDVKM. With 6 bases removed from V and 5 bases from J, the gap between germline ends came to 9 bases. The CDR3 sequence: CASRTLVDTQYF. In DNA, the CDR3 is TGTGCCAGCAGGACGCTGGTAGATACGCAGTATTTT.

The chain is built from TRBV27 and TRBJ2-1; TRBD2 might be the D (5 bases). The V gene's germline CDR1 is MNHEY and CDR2 SMNVEV (reference sequence). V was trimmed by 6 bases and J by 7 bases, leaving 13 bases between them. The CDR3 totals 13 residues. CDR3 amino acids: CASRSGLGNEQFF. Written as DNA, the CDR3 is TGTGCCAGCAGGTCGGGGTTGGGTAATGAGCAGTTCTTC.

The chain recombines TRBV7-9 with TRBJ2-5, with a possible D match to TRBD2 (6 bases). The CDR3 is 15 residues long. In germline, CDR1 is SEHNR, CDR2 FQNEAQ (reference sequence). V gave up 2 bases and J gave up 5 bases, with 15 bases separating them. The CDR3 DNA follows: TGTGCCAGCAGCTTAATAGAGGGACTGTATGAGACCCAGTACTTC. Translating it yields CASSLIEGLYETQYF.

This clonotype was found many times. The chain recombines TRBV20-1 with TRBJ2-1, with 14 bases matching TRBD2. The germline gives CDR1 DFQATT, CDR2 SNEGSKA (reference sequence). The CDR3 totals 16 residues. V trimming: 1 base; J trimming: 5 bases; junction bases outside the gene matches: 4. Here the CDR3 reads CSARGLAGGNHNEQFF. The CDR3, as DNA: TGCAGTGCTAGAGGACTAGCGGGAGGGAATCACAATGAGCAGTTCTTC.

This clonotype was seen at least ten times. The chain links TRBV28 to TRBJ2-3; D is ambiguous. CDR1 and CDR2 (germline): MDHEN, SYDVKM. The CDR3 is made up of 14 amino acids. V dropped 3 bases and J dropped 2 bases, with 9 bases sitting between them. The CDR3 reads CASSFSPFTDTQYF. CDR3 sequence (DNA): TGTGCCAGCAGTTTTTCACCGTTCACAGATACGCAGTATTTT.

This clonotype was observed many times. V usage is TRBV7-2 and J usage is TRBJ2-1, with 12 bases matching TRBD2. The germline gives CDR1 SGHTA, CDR2 FQGNSA. The CDR3 has 16 amino acids. Unmatched junction bases numbered 9, after V lost 4 bases and J lost 8 bases. CDR3 region: CASSSGTTSGRYEQFF. Here the CDR3 DNA reads TGTGCCAGCAGCTCCGGGACCACTAGCGGGAGGTATGAGCAGTTCTTC. The variable domain in full, completed from reference TRBV7-2 and TRBJ2-1, reads GAGVSQSPSNKVTEKGKDVELRCDPISGHTALYWYRQSLGQGLEFLIYFQGNSAPDKSGLPSDRFSAERTGGSVSTLTIQRTQQEDSAVYLCASSSGTTSGRYEQFFGPGTRLTVL.

The chain couples TRBV20-1 to TRBJ1-1; 8 bases align to TRBD1. Per germline, CDR1 DFQATT and CDR2 SNEGSKA (reference sequence). The V segment lost 3 bases and the J segment 3 bases; nucleotides outside the gene matches: 6. The CDR3 extends over 14 amino acids. CDR3 DNA sequence: TGCAGTGCTAGCCTTGACAGGGGCCACACTGAAGCTTTCTTT. It translates to CSASLDRGHTEAFF.

The sample holds a few counts of this clonotype. The J gene is TRBJ2-1, the V gene TRBV13, with D unresolved. In germline, CDR1 is PRHDT, CDR2 FYEKMQ (reference sequence). The CDR3 contains 16 residues. V was clipped by 1 base and J by 6 bases, with 16 bases between them. In DNA, the CDR3 is TGTGCCAGCAGCTTAGCGCCTGGACCAGTTGGCAATGAGCAGTTCTTC. This encodes CASSLAPGPVGNEQFF.

Points on this clonotype: A much larger clone differs by one base, so this may be a read error. The chain is built from TRBV29-1 and TRBJ2-5; a possible D gene is TRBD2 (6 bases). This CDR3 is 13 amino acids long. V was trimmed by 2 bases and J by 5 bases, leaving 12 bases between them. Germline V gene sequence: CDR1 SQVTM, CDR2 ANQGSEA. The CDR3 region is CSVEYGGAETQYF. CDR3 nucleotide sequence: TGCAGCGTTGAATACGGGGGAGCTGAGACCCAGTACTTC.

This clonotype was picked up many times. CDR3 in DNA: TGCGCCAGCAGCTCAGGACACTCTGGAAACACCATATATTTT. This translates into CASSSGHSGNTIYF. This chain connects TRBV10-2 to TRBJ1-3; TRBD1 might be the D (5 bases). The germline CDR1 and CDR2 sequences are WSHSY and SAAADI. The CDR3 spans 14 residues. V was shortened by 6 bases and J by 0 bases, with 9 bases between the two germline ends.

The chain recombines TRBV28 with TRBJ1-2, with TRBD1 as a possible D gene (5 bases). Per the germline V gene, CDR1 is MDHEN and CDR2 is SYDVKM. The germline V and J ends were trimmed by 10 bases and 5 bases, with 23 bases remaining between them. The CDR3 extends over 15 amino acids. The CDR3: CATSTPGTVDYGYTF. In DNA form, the CDR3 reads TGTGCCACCTCAACCCCCGGGACGGTCGATTATGGCTACACCTTC.

This clonotype has a count of ten or more. This chain joins TRBV20-1 and TRBJ1-2; possibly TRBD1 for D (5 bases). The CDR3 is 13 amino acids. Germline values: CDR1 DFQATT, CDR2 SNEGSKA (reference sequence). Deletions cut 4 bases from V and 6 bases from J, with 15 bases between. CDR3 region: CSATRGRADGYTF. DNA of the CDR3: TGCAGTGCTACTAGGGGCAGGGCTGATGGCTACACCTTC.

This clonotype was observed at least ten times. The J gene is TRBJ2-5, the V gene TRBV20-1; D unresolved. The CDR3 runs to 11 residues. V was trimmed by 0 bases and J by 5 bases, leaving 4 bases between them. The germline gives CDR1 DFQATT, CDR2 SNEGSKA (reference sequence). CDR3 sequence reads: CSARDGETQYF. CDR3 DNA sequence: TGCAGTGCTAGAGATGGCGAGACCCAGTACTTC.

At least ten counts were recorded for this clonotype. The chain carries TRBV20-1 and TRBJ1-5; D gene unclear. From germline, CDR1 is DFQATT and CDR2 SNEGSKA (reference sequence). The CDR3 runs to 13 residues. Between the trimmed V and J ends, which lost 6 bases and 4 bases, there was a span of 13 bases. CDR3 DNA: TGCAGTGCCCTAGCGGACGGGAATCAGCCCCAGCATTTT. Translation: CSALADGNQPQHF.

This clonotype was counted many times. The gene calls are TRBV20-1 and TRBJ2-7, with D hard to call. Germline-derived CDR1 and CDR2 are DFQATT and SNEGSKA (reference sequence). CDR3 length equals 12 residues. The germline V and J ends were trimmed by 3 bases and 2 bases, with 8 bases remaining between them. The CDR3 coding sequence is TGCAGTGCTAGGGGGAACCCCTACGAGCAGTACTTC. Protein: CSARGNPYEQYF.

Ten or more counts support this clonotype. The J gene is TRBJ2-7, the V gene TRBV6-2 or TRBV6-3; 9 bases match TRBD2. The germline V gene encodes CDR1 MNHEY and CDR2 SVGEGT. CDR3 size: 14 residues. With V trimmed by 9 bases and J by 0 bases, 6 bases remained unmatched. CDR3 loop: CASRASGISYEQYF. The CDR3, as DNA: TGTGCCAGTCGGGCTAGCGGGATCTCCTACGAGCAGTACTTC.

The chain uses TRBV11-3 and TRBJ2-5; tentatively, D is TRBD2 (5 bases). The J call may be in error: the DNA end matches TRBJ2-1 better. The CDR3 totals 13 residues. CDR1 is SGHNT and CDR2 is YENEEA in the germline V gene. In nucleotides, the CDR3 is TGTGCCAGCAGCTTAGAGGGTAGCGCGGAGCAGTTCTTC. It is translated as CASSLEGSAEQFF.

Worth noting for this clonotype: This may stem from a read error, because a much larger clone lies one nucleotide away. The J gene is TRBJ2-1, the V gene TRBV7-9; no definite D call. This CDR3 is built from 17 residues. The germline V gene has CDR1 SEHNR and CDR2 FQNEAQ (reference sequence). The CDR3 coding sequence is TGTGCCTGCAGCTCCTCTCTGGCGTCGAGCTCCTACAATGAGCAGTTCTTC. It translates to CACSSSLASSSYNEQFF.

A note on this clonotype: A read error may be the cause here, since a much bigger clone is one base away. V usage is TRBV10-2 and J usage is TRBJ2-3, with 8 bases aligning to TRBD2. In germline, CDR1 is WSHSY, CDR2 SAAADI. The CDR3 consists of 13 residues. The CDR3 DNA reads TGCGCAAGCCCCCCAGCGGGGGCAGATACGCAGTATTTT. This sequence encodes CASPPAGADTQYF.